This T cell receptor beta chain came from a study of cytomegalovirus exposure and HLA in healthy donors. Study-wide points: The study assumed roughly uniform donor sequencing depth for presence/absence analyses. It was confirmed in vitro that three of the CMV-associated chains were specific for CMV antigens. The classifier reportedly diagnosed cytomegalovirus status with high sensitivity and specificity.

Concerning this clone: Its antigen is still unknown.

Primers included in the PCR were 60 Vbeta and 13 Jbeta primers. Here immunoSEQ multiplex PCR was the method, and the copy in TCRdb shows in-frame clones only, minus some. Altogether about 200,000 clones are present, about four fifths being singletons, with the ten largest covering 1.5% to 1.7%. The TCR comes from a girl aged 10-17 years in good health and CMV-seropositive. Sequencing used PBMCs.

The chain's CDR3 is CASMYYRDRQPQHF. The CDR3, as DNA: TGTGCCAGCATGTATTACAGGGATCGTCAGCCCCAGCATTTT. V is TRBV6-1 and J is TRBJ1-5, with D possibly TRBD1 on 6 matching bases. Trimming left V 7 bases short and J 6 bases short, with 16 bases between. The CDR3 contains 14 residues. Germline CDR1 is MNHNS and CDR2 is SASEGT.